The 32 T cell receptor beta chains listed next were all sequenced from one sample in a study of T cell changes during pregnancy in multiple sclerosis (dated by TCRdb to between 2017 and 2020). The protocol used for the library was the immunoSEQ multiplex PCR assay. The clones in this table, taken by TCRdb from immuneACCESS, are in-frame only. Not every clone is retained; where verified, under half of the shortfall comes from an unresolved V gene, and the cause of the rest is unknown. The sample table shows just under 60,000 clones, and approximately 92% are seen once. Around 0.85% of the sample is held by the ten biggest clonotypes. Material: peripheral blood, obtained in the first trimester of pregnancy. The receptors shown here come from a female donor with multiple sclerosis, enrolled in a pregnancy study.

This clone showed up just once. The J gene is TRBJ2-2, the V gene TRBV2, with TRBD1 matching over 7 bases. Losses at the gene ends were 7 bases for V and 11 bases for J; bases not matched to a gene: 10. The CDR3 runs to 13 residues. Germline values: CDR1 SNHLY, CDR2 FYNNEI. The CDR3 coding sequence is TGTGCCAGCACCCTAGACAGGGACGGAGAGCTGTTTTTT. Translation: CASTLDRDGELFF.

The V call is TRBV2, the J call TRBJ1-6; D remains ambiguous. Trimming left V 8 bases short and J 0 bases short, with 11 bases between. CDR1 is SNHLY, CDR2 FYNNEI, per germline. There are 15 residues in the CDR3. DNA of the CDR3: TGTGCCAGCGCGGGAGGGAGCTCCTATAATTCACCCCTCCACTTT. Encoded protein: CASAGGSSYNSPLHF.

This chain joins TRBV6-6 and TRBJ1-2; 9 bases line up with TRBD1. There are 16 residues in the CDR3. Unmatched junction bases numbered 10, after V lost 6 bases and J lost 2 bases. Germline CDR1 is MNHNY and CDR2 is SVGAGI (reference sequence). CDR3 sequence reads: CASSPPPGTGNYGYTF. DNA for the CDR3: TGTGCCAGCAGCCCCCCTCCCGGGACAGGGAACTATGGCTACACCTTC.

This chain connects TRBV5-8 to TRBJ2-1; 8 bases align to TRBD2. V gave up 6 bases and J gave up 7 bases; unmatched junction bases: 12. Germline-derived CDR1 and CDR2 are SGHTS and YDEGEE. The length of the CDR3 is 15 residues. The CDR3 reads CASTPGGGGRNEQFF. The CDR3 coding sequence is TGTGCCAGCACTCCGGGAGGCGGGGGGCGTAATGAGCAGTTCTTC.

The chain couples TRBV27 to TRBJ2-2, with TRBD1 identical over 8 bases. Per germline, CDR1 MNHEY and CDR2 SMNVEV (reference sequence). This CDR3 has 17 residues. V lost 2 bases to trimming and J lost 1 base; unmatched junction nucleotides: 6. The CDR3 coding sequence is TGTGCCAGCAGTTTAGAGCCAGGGGGCAGGAACACCGGGGAGCTGTTTTTT. Encoded protein: CASSLEPGGRNTGELFF.

V gene TRBV18 combines with J gene TRBJ2-2, with 8 bases that match TRBD1. The trim removed 2 bases at V and 0 bases at J, leaving 8 bases unmatched. From germline, CDR1 is KGHSH and CDR2 LQKENI. This CDR3 has 18 amino acids. CDR3 region: CASSPIADRGPNTGELFF. Here the CDR3 DNA reads TGTGCCAGCTCACCAATCGCTGACAGGGGTCCGAACACCGGGGAGCTGTTTTTT.

V is TRBV29-1 and J is TRBJ2-6, with D uncertain. Germline CDR1 and CDR2: SQVTM and ANQGSEA. The CDR3 extends over 12 amino acids. Trimming cost V 5 bases and J 4 bases, with 6 bases left between them. The CDR3 DNA reads TGCAGCGTTCCCTCCGGGGCCAACGTCCTGACTTTC. Translation: CSVPSGANVLTF.

The V gene is TRBV6-5, the J gene TRBJ1-2; 8 bases are a match to TRBD1. The length of the CDR3 is 13 residues. Germline CDR1 reads MNHEY; CDR2 reads SVGAGI. The ends lost 6 bases at V and 7 bases at J; junction bases unmatched: 7. The CDR3 reads CASSPGQGVGYTF. CDR3 nucleotides: TGTGCCAGCAGCCCAGGACAGGGCGTTGGCTACACCTTC.

The chain carries TRBV7-9 and TRBJ1-4; D not resolved. The CDR3 covers 14 residues. Germline V gene data show CDR1 as SEHNR and CDR2 as FQNEAQ (reference sequence). V dropped 5 bases and J dropped 3 bases, with 10 bases sitting between them. DNA for the CDR3: TGTGCCAGCAGCAGAGCAGGTTCTAATGAAAAACTGTTTTTT. It translates to CASSRAGSNEKLFF.

V usage is TRBV6-4 and J usage is TRBJ2-1; 9 nucleotides line up with TRBD2. CDR1 and CDR2 (germline): MRHNA, SNTAGT. The junction had 5 bases not matched to a gene; V was cut back by 2 bases and J by 6 bases. The length of the CDR3 is 15 residues. Written as DNA, the CDR3 is TGTGCCAGCAGTGACGAGACTAGCGGAGCCAATGAGCAGTTCTTC. This gives the protein CASSDETSGANEQFF.

This clone was counted a single time. The CDR3: CASTGDTEAFF. The CDR3 nucleotides are TGTGCCAGCACCGGGGACACTGAAGCTTTCTTT. The chain links TRBV6-5 to TRBJ1-1, with D unclear. CDR1 and CDR2 (germline): MNHEY, SVGAGI. This CDR3 has 11 residues. V was cut by 7 bases and J by 3 bases, with 6 bases left in between.

The rearrangement uses TRBV11-2 and TRBJ1-2; perhaps TRBD1 as D (5 bases). Germline loops: CDR1 SGHAT, CDR2 FQNNGV. V lost 5 bases to trimming and J lost 8 bases, with 15 bases between them. The CDR3 has 13 residues. This CDR3 reads CASSRSRDVGYTF. In DNA, the CDR3 is TGTGCCAGCAGCAGATCCAGGGATGTAGGCTACACCTTC. Using reference TRBV11-2 and TRBJ1-2 for the parts outside the CDR3, the full variable domain is EAGVAQSPRYKIIEKRQSVAFWCNPISGHATLYWYQQILGQGPKLLIQFQNNGVVDDSQLPKDRFSAERLKGVDSTLKIQPAKLEDSAVYLCASSRSRDVGYTFGSGTRLTVV.

V gene TRBV19 combines with J gene TRBJ1-3; D gene unclear. Germline V CDR1 and CDR2: LNHDA, SQIVND (reference sequence). The CDR3 sequence is 14 residues long. V dropped 5 bases and J dropped 0 bases, with 8 bases sitting between them. The CDR3 coding sequence is TGTGCCAGTAGTGCGCTGCGCTCTGGAAACACCATATATTTT. Translating it yields CASSALRSGNTIYF.

The J gene is TRBJ2-7, the V gene TRBV27; maybe TRBD1 (5 bases). This CDR3 has 13 residues. V was trimmed by 2 bases and J by 2 bases, leaving 7 bases between them. Germline lookup yields CDR1 MNHEY and CDR2 SMNVEV (reference sequence). CDR3 nucleotide sequence: TGTGCCAGCAGTTTAGACAGAGCCTACGAGCAGTACTTC. Protein product: CASSLDRAYEQYF.

The chain has TRBV19 and TRBJ1-6; the match to TRBD1 covers 7 bases. The ends lost 6 bases at V and 14 bases at J; junction bases unmatched: 7. The CDR3 length is 12 residues. Germline CDR1 is LNHDA and CDR2 is SQIVND (reference sequence). The CDR3 protein is CASSETGTALHF. The CDR3 DNA sequence: TGTGCCAGTAGCGAGACCGGGACAGCCCTCCACTTT.

The V call is TRBV30, the J call TRBJ1-1, with 8 bases fitting TRBD1. This CDR3 spans 15 amino acids. Germline V gene lookup returns CDR1 GTSNPN and CDR2 SVGIG (reference sequence). Trimming removed 1 base from V and 4 bases from J; junction bases left unmatched: 8. CDR3 in DNA: TGTGCCTGGAGTGGGAGAGGCAGGGGGCCCACTGAAGCTTTCTTT. The encoded protein is CAWSGRGRGPTEAFF.

The chain carries TRBV9 and TRBJ1-2; D may be TRBD1 (6 bases). CDR3 length equals 14 residues. Deletions cut 4 bases from V and 4 bases from J, with 14 bases between. The germline V gene encodes CDR1 SGDLS and CDR2 YYNGEE. As DNA, the CDR3 is TGTGCCAGCAGCCAACAGGGTGGCTCCTATGGCTACACCTTC. This encodes CASSQQGGSYGYTF.

V gene TRBV18 combines with J gene TRBJ1-2; the match to TRBD1 covers 7 bases. The CDR3 has 16 amino acids. Germline CDR1 reads KGHSH; CDR2 reads LQKENI. V shed 3 bases and J 3 bases; nucleotides not matched to a gene: 10. The CDR3 loop reads CASSPISGTVDYGYTF. The CDR3 nucleotides read TGTGCCAGCTCACCTATATCCGGGACAGTCGACTATGGCTACACCTTC.

The rearrangement uses TRBV5-5 and TRBJ2-7, with D uncertain. This CDR3 is built from 12 residues. Trimming stripped 5 bases from V and 4 bases from J, with 10 bases between. Germline CDR1 SGHKS, CDR2 YYEKEE (reference sequence). CDR3 DNA: TGTGCCAGCAGTTCCCCGGAGTACGAGCAGTACTTC. Its translation: CASSSPEYEQYF.

Turning to this clone: The junction and the germline gene differ at one end; a read error may be behind it. Other DNA sequences of this sample code for an identical CDR3. The chain couples TRBV27 to TRBJ1-2, with D possibly TRBD1 on 5 matching bases. The CDR3 is made up of 12 amino acids. The germline CDR1 and CDR2 sequences are MNHEY and SMNVEV (reference sequence). The CDR3 here is CASSSWGDGYTF. The CDR3, as DNA: TGCGCCAGCAGTTCGTGGGGGGATGGCTACACCTTC.

J is TRBJ1-1 and V is TRBV2, with D possibly TRBD1 on 5 matching bases. Trimming cost V 3 bases and J 1 base, with 9 bases left between them. This CDR3 has 14 amino acids. The germline CDR1 and CDR2 sequences are SNHLY and FYNNEI. The CDR3 spells CASSDREGNTEAFF. The CDR3 DNA follows: TGTGCCAGCAGTGACAGGGAAGGGAACACTGAAGCTTTCTTT. The variable domain in full, completed from reference TRBV2 and TRBJ1-1, reads EPEVTQTPSHQVTQMGQEVILRCVPISNHLYFYWYRQILGQKVEFLVSFYNNEISEKSEIFDDQFSVERPDGSNFTLKIRSTKLEDSAMYFCASSDREGNTEAFFGQGTRLTVV.

The chain links TRBV29-1 to TRBJ2-5, with 8 nucleotides matching TRBD1. CDR1 is SQVTM, CDR2 ANQGSEA, per germline. There are 12 residues in the CDR3. Trimming cost V 6 bases and J 2 bases; bases outside gene matches: 2. The CDR3 protein is CSVDRGQETQYF. CDR3 DNA sequence: TGCAGCGTAGACAGGGGACAAGAGACCCAGTACTTC.

J is TRBJ1-1 and V is TRBV5-6; 7 nucleotides agree with TRBD1. The CDR3 is made up of 15 amino acids. Germline CDR1 SGHDT, CDR2 YYEEEE. The V gene end was trimmed by 4 bases and the J gene end by 1 base; junction bases not matched to a gene: 7. Here the CDR3 DNA reads TGTGCCAGCAGCACCACAGGGGACTGGAACACTGAAGCTTTCTTT. Amino acid sequence: CASSTTGDWNTEAFF.

Regarding this clone: At the DNA level, this CDR3 is encoded by other sequences in the same sample as well. The gene calls are TRBV5-4 and TRBJ1-4; 8 bases fit TRBD1. CDR1 SGHNT and CDR2 YYREEE come from the germline V gene (reference sequence). The CDR3 runs to 17 residues. Trimming removed 0 bases from V and 3 bases from J; junction bases left unmatched: 7. CDR3 residues: CASSLGFAGGPNEKLFF. For the CDR3, the DNA is TGTGCCAGCAGCTTGGGGTTTGCAGGGGGCCCTAATGAAAAACTGTTTTTT.

The rearrangement joins TRBV5-4 to TRBJ1-5, with 9 bases that match TRBD1. Germline CDR1 is SGHNT and CDR2 is YYREEE (reference sequence). CDR3 size: 14 residues. Unmatched junction bases numbered 1, after V lost 4 bases and J lost 2 bases. The CDR3 sequence: CASSRDRGNQPQHF. CDR3 sequence (DNA): TGTGCCAGCAGCCGGGACAGGGGCAATCAGCCCCAGCATTTT.

This chain connects TRBV12-5 to TRBJ2-3; 14 bases fit TRBD2. The V gene end was trimmed by 5 bases and the J gene end by 2 bases; junction bases not matched to a gene: 9. The CDR3 contains 18 residues. Germline CDR1 is LGHNT and CDR2 is FRNRAP. CDR3 region: CASGISLGLAGDTDTQYF. The CDR3 DNA reads as TGTGCTAGTGGTATCTCTCTGGGACTAGCGGGGGACACAGATACGCAGTATTTT.

The gene calls are TRBV7-8 and TRBJ1-1, with D possibly TRBD1 on 5 matching bases. Trimming shortened V by 6 bases and J by 5 bases, and 22 bases separated the two germline ends. The CDR3 sequence is 16 residues long. CDR1 and CDR2 (germline): SGHVS, FQNEAQ. The CDR3 protein is CASRPGGIRGRTEAFF. The CDR3, as DNA: TGTGCCAGCAGACCGGGAGGGATAAGGGGCCGGACTGAAGCTTTCTTT.

V gene TRBV5-4 combines with J gene TRBJ2-1; 9 bases map to TRBD2. The CDR3 loop spans 16 amino acids. Trimming cost V 0 bases and J 7 bases; bases outside gene matches: 8. The V gene's germline CDR1 is SGHNT and CDR2 YYREEE (reference sequence). The CDR3 loop is CASSLAFSGGLNEQFF. The DNA of the CDR3 is TGTGCCAGCAGCTTGGCCTTTAGCGGGGGCCTGAATGAGCAGTTCTTC.

The chain carries TRBV11-1 and TRBJ2-7; 7 bases are a match to TRBD2. The CDR3 loop spans 12 amino acids. Germline CDR1 and CDR2: SGHAT and FQDESV (reference sequence). Trimming took 5 bases from V and 6 from J; bases not matched to a gene: 4. For the CDR3, the DNA is TGTGCCAGCAGCGTGCCGGGGGGCGAGCAGTACTTC. This encodes CASSVPGGEQYF.

This chain links TRBV2 with TRBJ2-1, with TRBD1 as a possible D gene (5 bases). The CDR3 runs to 18 residues. CDR1 and CDR2 (germline): SNHLY, FYNNEI. The germline V and J ends were trimmed by 2 bases and 0 bases, with 17 bases remaining between them. The CDR3 reads CASSERRGAYSSYNEQFF. DNA of the CDR3: TGTGCCAGCAGTGAACGCCGTGGGGCCTATAGCTCCTACAATGAGCAGTTCTTC.

The CDR3 sequence is CAWSVSAHYEQYF. In DNA, the CDR3 is TGTGCCTGGAGTGTATCTGCGCATTACGAGCAGTACTTC. The chain is built from TRBV30 and TRBJ2-7; no clear D gene. V lost 0 bases to trimming and J lost 4 bases, with 10 bases between them. The CDR3 consists of 13 residues. The germline V gene has CDR1 GTSNPN and CDR2 SVGIG (reference sequence).

The genes are TRBV7-8 and TRBJ2-7; 14 bases align to TRBD2. The trim removed 4 bases at V and 0 bases at J, leaving 8 bases unmatched. This CDR3 spans 18 amino acids. The germline V gene has CDR1 SGHVS and CDR2 FQNEAQ. CDR3 DNA: TGTGCCAGCAGCTCGCCGGGACTAGCGGGGGTAAACTCCTACGAGCAGTACTTC. Translated, it gives CASSSPGLAGVNSYEQYF.